Listed below are T cell receptor beta chains from one sample, sequenced in a study of shared T cell receptors in the human thymus. This table comes from immunoSEQ multiplex PCR, and its TCRdb copy is limited to in-frame clones, with some not included. The sample yields just under 550,000 clones, around 78% seen once. This same sample was also taken into another study, of human thymus T cells.

Sequencing was done on a sample of thymocytes. These receptors originate from a boy less than two years old with a congenital heart defect. Both conserved end residues are part of each CDR3. D genes are given only for firm matches. Size is stated for part of the rows, as once, few or many counts, or as a class when the clone is expanded.

>TRBJ2-1|NA|TRBV5-1|NA
TGCGCCAGCAGCCCCCTGCGGGCGAGCTCCTACAATGAGCAGTTCTTC
CASSPLRASSYNEQFF
>TRBJ2-1|NA|TRBV2|TRBD2
TGTGCCAGCCGGACTAGCGGTAGACCCAATGAGCAGTTCTTC
CASRTSGRPNEQFF
>TRBJ2-1|NA|TRBV4-1|NA
TGCGCCAGCAGCCGGACGGGGGACCCCTACAATGAGCAGTTCTTC
CASSRTGDPYNEQFF
>TRBJ1-2|NA|TRBV27|TRBD1
TGTGCCAGCAGTTCTACAGGGGAGGATGGCTACACCTTC
CASSSTGEDGYTF
>TRBJ2-1|NA|TRBV6-4|NA
TGTGCCAGCAGTGTCGGCGGGGTATACAATAAGCAGTTCTTC
CASSVGGVYNKQFF
>TRBJ1-3|NA|TRBV30|NA
TGTGCCTGGAGTGTCTACCCCCTCCCCCAGGGTGGGCGCAACACCATATATTTT
CAWSVYPLPQGGRNTIYF
>TRBJ2-4|NA|TRBV5-4|TRBD2
TGTGCCAGCAGCTTTGCCCCGGGACTAGCGGGAGCCCTAGCCAAAAACATTCAGTACTTC
CASSFAPGLAGALAKNIQYF
>TRBJ2-7|once|TRBV4-2|TRBD2
TGTGCCAGCAGCCAAGACAAGCGGGAGATGGTGGACGAGCAGTACTTC
CASSQDKREMVDEQYF
>TRBJ2-7|NA|TRBV27|TRBD1
TGTGCCAGCAGTTATGCGGACAGGGGGCGAGACGAGCAGTACTTC
CASSYADRGRDEQYF
>TRBJ1-5|NA|TRBV30|NA
TGTGCCTGGAGTGTGGCGGGGGAACAGCCCCAGCATTTT
CAWSVAGEQPQHF
>TRBJ2-2|NA|TRBV28|TRBD2
TGTGCCAGCAGTCCCATTAAAGGACTAGCGGGGAACACCGGGGAGCTGTTTTTT
CASSPIKGLAGNTGELFF
>TRBJ1-3|few|TRBV28|NA
TGTGCCAGCAGGAATCGGGGGGAGGGCACCATATATTTT
CASRNRGEGTIYF
>TRBJ2-7|NA|TRBV4-2|TRBD2
TGTGCCAGCAGCCAAGTGGGACTAGCGGGAGCGGCTGATGAGCAGTACTTC
CASSQVGLAGAADEQYF
>TRBJ1-2|NA|TRBV5-8|NA
TGTGCCAGCAGTCCGCGAGGGGGAGACTATGGCTACACCTTC
CASSPRGGDYGYTF
>TRBJ2-3|NA|TRBV19|NA
TGTGCCAGTAGTTCTATGACAGTGGATACGCAGTATTTT
CASSSMTVDTQYF
>TRBJ2-1|NA|TRBV5-6|NA
TGTGCCAGCAGCTTGGTAACCAGAAGATTGTCCTACAATGAGCAGTTCTTC
CASSLVTRRLSYNEQFF
>TRBJ2-7|few|TRBV30|TRBD2
TGTGCCTGGAGTGCGACGGGGGGGTCCTACGAGCAGTACTTC
CAWSATGGSYEQYF
>TRBJ2-7|NA|TRBV10-1|TRBD2
TGCGCCAGCCAAGAGGGGACCAGCGGGAGATCGGGGGAGCAGTACTTC
CASQEGTSGRSGEQYF
>TRBJ1-2|NA|TRBV6-1|TRBD1
TGTGCCAGCAGTGAAGAAGGGGGCAGGGGCCCCTATGGCTACACCTTC
CASSEEGGRGPYGYTF
>TRBJ2-7|NA|TRBV5-6|TRBD2
TGTGCCAGCAGCCCCTTAGCGGGGGATAGCTCCTACGAGCAGTACTTC
CASSPLAGDSSYEQYF
>TRBJ2-7|NA|TRBV4-1|NA
TGCGCCAGCAGCCACGCCGGGACTCCGGCCTCCGAGCAGTACTTC
CASSHAGTPASEQYF
>TRBJ2-7|NA|TRBV6-1|TRBD2
TGTGCCAGCACTAGCGGGATAGACGAGCAGTACTTC
CASTSGIDEQYF
>TRBJ1-5|NA|TRBV10-3|TRBD1
TGTGCCATCAGTGACCCGGGACAGGGAGGAGGTCAGCCCCAGCATTTT
CAISDPGQGGGQPQHF
>TRBJ2-2|NA|TRBV18|NA
TGTGCCAGCTCACGGCTCTCGGGTGCCAACACCGGGGAGCTGTTTTTT
CASSRLSGANTGELFF
>TRBJ2-7|NA|TRBV5-4|TRBD2
TGTGCCAGCAGCTTGGATTGGACTAGCGGGATGAAGCACGAGCAGTACTTC
CASSLDWTSGMKHEQYF
>TRBJ1-2|NA|TRBV5-4|NA
TGTGCCAGCAGCTTGGCAGCTAACTATGGCTACACCTTC
CASSLAANYGYTF
>TRBJ1-2|NA|TRBV11-3|TRBD1
TGTGCCAGCAGCTTAGATCACAACAGGGGGGATTATGGCTACACCTTC
CASSLDHNRGDYGYTF
>TRBJ2-7|once|TRBV7-2|TRBD2
TGTGCCAGCAGCCAGCTACTAGCGGGAGGGCGTCGGACCTACGAGCAGTACTTC
CASSQLLAGGRRTYEQYF
>TRBJ2-7|NA|TRBV7-6|NA
TGTGCCAGCAGCCAGGGGTGGGCCTTGACCCCCTCCTCCTACGAGCAGTACTTC
CASSQGWALTPSSYEQYF
>TRBJ1-5|NA|TRBV4-1|TRBD1
TGCGCCAGCAGCCAAGATCGTCAGGGACAGGGGGGGCCTTATAGCAATCAGCCCCAGCATTTT
CASSQDRQGQGGPYSNQPQHF
>TRBJ2-1|NA|TRBV6-6|TRBD2
TGTGCCAGCAGTTACACCTGCCGGGGGGTGAACAATGAGCAGTTCTTC
CASSYTCRGVNNEQFF
>TRBJ2-7|NA|TRBV11-2|TRBD1
TGTGCCAGCAGCGGGACAGACTACGAGCAGTACTTC
CASSGTDYEQYF